The next 23 T cell receptor beta chains were all read from a single sample in a study of blood T cell repertoires in COVID-19. Sequenced by immunoSEQ multiplex PCR; TCRdb stores in-frame clones only, minus some. The table has a few hundred thousand clones, approximately 87% seen once; the top ten hold roughly 6.2%. The sequenced material came from peripheral blood. Receptors originate from a man aged 55-75 years who had recovered from COVID-19.

The gene calls are TRBV18 and TRBJ2-1; D may be TRBD2 (5 bases). The CDR3 contains 15 residues. Per germline, CDR1 KGHSH and CDR2 LQKENI. V was trimmed by 4 bases and J by 5 bases, leaving 15 bases between them. In DNA form, the CDR3 reads TGTGCCAGCTCACTCGGAGTAACAGCGGACAATGAGCAGTTCTTC. Its protein product is CASSLGVTADNEQFF. Together with reference TRBV18 and TRBJ2-1, the CDR3 gives the full variable domain: NAGVMQNPRHLVRRRGQEARLRCSPMKGHSHVYWYRQLPEEGLKFMVYLQKENIIDESGMPKERFSAEFPKEGPSILRIQQVVRGDSAAYFCASSLGVTADNEQFFGPGTRLTVL.

This chain links TRBV10-2 with TRBJ2-7, with D perhaps TRBD2 (6 bases). Between the trimmed V and J ends, which lost 2 bases and 3 bases, there was a span of 8 bases. CDR3 length: 13 amino acids. Germline CDR1 reads WSHSY; CDR2 reads SAAADI. The CDR3 here is CASSEGRDYEQYF. Written as DNA, the CDR3 is TGCGCCAGCAGTGAGGGGCGGGACTACGAGCAGTACTTC.

The rearrangement uses TRBV5-1 and TRBJ1-1; 8 positions match TRBD1. The junction had 16 bases not matched to a gene; V was cut back by 5 bases and J by 7 bases. The CDR3 length is 16 residues. The germline CDR1 and CDR2 sequences are SGHRS and YFSETQ. Here the CDR3 DNA reads TGCGCCAGCAGTTCTCAGGGGGCGAGTACCGGCTTTGAAGCTTTCTTT. Translation: CASSSQGASTGFEAFF.

The chain employs TRBV2 and TRBJ2-3; 9 positions match TRBD1. Germline V gives CDR1 SNHLY, CDR2 FYNNEI. J lost 7 bases, V lost 5 bases, and 19 bases had no gene match. The CDR3 has 18 amino acids. The CDR3 protein is CASSKTLAGTGRRNTQYF. As DNA, the CDR3 is TGTGCCAGCAGTAAAACCTTAGCCGGGACAGGGCGGCGGAATACGCAGTATTTT.

The chain uses TRBV19 and TRBJ2-2, with D hard to call. Trimming pared 5 bases from V and 9 bases from J, leaving 19 bases between. Germline V gives CDR1 LNHDA, CDR2 SQIVND (reference sequence). This CDR3 spans 15 amino acids. The CDR3 DNA sequence: TGTGCCAGTAGTGAGGATACAAATCGGATCCGGGAGCTGTTTTTT. Translated, it gives CASSEDTNRIRELFF.

The CDR3 protein is CASSDQKRTGGRIYGYTF. CDR3 sequence (DNA): TGTGCCAGCAGTGACCAAAAACGGACAGGGGGACGTATATATGGCTACACCTTC. The rearrangement uses TRBV6-4 and TRBJ1-2, with TRBD1 matching 10 bases. The CDR3 length is 18 residues. Germline values: CDR1 MRHNA, CDR2 SNTAGT. With V trimmed by 2 bases and J by 5 bases, 14 bases remained unmatched.

J is TRBJ1-1 and V is TRBV6-2 or TRBV6-3; D not certain. CDR1 is MNHEY, CDR2 SVGEGT, per germline. This CDR3 spans 16 amino acids. Trimming shortened V by 0 bases and J by 2 bases, and 13 bases separated the two germline ends. The CDR3 spells CASSYSIPRDNTEAFF. CDR3 sequence (DNA): TGTGCCAGCAGTTACTCGATCCCTAGAGATAACACTGAAGCTTTCTTT.

V gene TRBV21-1 combines with J gene TRBJ2-4; TRBD2 was called by the table and not checked on the DNA. TRBV21-1 is described as a pseudogene. This CDR3 is built from 16 residues. CDR3 sequence: CASSKSGREAKNIQYF. CDR3 sequence (DNA): TGTGCCAGCAGCAAAAGTGGGAGGGAAGCCAAAAACATTCAGTACTTC.

The chain is built from TRBV5-1 and TRBJ2-5; a weak D match, TRBD1 (7 bases). Germline assignment: CDR1 SGHRS and CDR2 YFSETQ. The CDR3 runs 14 residues. Deletions cut 5 bases from V and 5 bases from J, with 16 bases between. In nucleotides, the CDR3 is TGCGCCAGCAGTAATACAGGGGCGGGGGAGACCCAGTACTTC. Translated: CASSNTGAGETQYF. Complete variable domain (other parts from reference TRBV5-1 and TRBJ2-5): KAGVTQTPRYLIKTRGQQVTLSCSPISGHRSVSWYQQTPGQGLQFLFEYFSETQRNKGNFPGRFSGRQFSNSRSEMNVSTLELGDSALYLCASSNTGAGETQYFGPGTRLLVL.

Regarding this clone: This sample includes further DNA sequences coding for the same CDR3. Written as DNA, the CDR3 is TGCGCCAGCAGCTTGATGGGAGCAACTAATGAAAAACTGTTTTTT. Translated, it gives CASSLMGATNEKLFF. This rearrangement joins TRBV5-1 to TRBJ1-4; D not certain. CDR1 SGHRS and CDR2 YFSETQ come from the germline V gene. V lost 1 base, J lost 0 bases, and 7 bases lay in between. This CDR3 has 15 residues.

This sequence joins TRBV30 and TRBJ2-7; TRBD1 aligns across 9 bases. The CDR3 has 13 residues. The germline gives CDR1 GTSNPN, CDR2 SVGIG (reference sequence). V was clipped by 3 bases and J by 6 bases; unmatched bases: 6. The CDR3 here is CAWRGTGHSEQYF. In DNA form, the CDR3 reads TGTGCCTGGAGAGGGACAGGGCACTCCGAGCAGTACTTC. The entire variable domain, with the rest obtained from reference TRBV30 and TRBJ2-7, is as follows: SQTIHQWPATLVQPVGSPLSLECTVEGTSNPNLYWYRQAAGRGLQLLFYSVGIGQISSEVPQNLSASRPQDRQFILSSKKLLLSDSGFYLCAWRGTGHSEQYFGPGTRLTVT.

This rearrangement joins TRBV5-4 to TRBJ1-5; a weak D match, TRBD1 (5 bases). V lost 4 bases, J lost 4 bases, and 12 bases lay in between. Per germline, CDR1 SGHNT and CDR2 YYREEE (reference sequence). CDR3 length: 14 residues. The CDR3 reads CASSPGGLNQPQHF. The DNA for the CDR3 is TGTGCCAGCAGCCCTGGGGGACTTAATCAGCCCCAGCATTTT.

In regard to this clone: The sample carries other DNA sequences with the same CDR3. The J gene is TRBJ2-4, the V gene TRBV19; D may be TRBD2 (6 bases). V lost 4 bases to trimming and J lost 8 bases, with 15 bases between them. The V gene's germline CDR1 is LNHDA and CDR2 SQIVND (reference sequence). The CDR3 is 14 residues long. The DNA of the CDR3 is TGTGCCAGTAGTACCGGCGGGATTCTGGACATTCAGTACTTC. Amino acid sequence: CASSTGGILDIQYF.

The genes are TRBV30 and TRBJ1-2; D gene uncertain. Germline assignment: CDR1 GTSNPN and CDR2 SVGIG (reference sequence). This CDR3 is 13 amino acids long. Trimming cost V 1 base and J 8 bases, with 14 bases left between them. CDR3 protein: CAWSDDTLVGYTF. The CDR3 DNA is TGTGCCTGGAGTGATGACACGTTAGTGGGCTACACCTTC.

This chain joins TRBV2 and TRBJ2-1, with D possibly being TRBD1 (5 bases). This CDR3 region has 13 residues. From germline, CDR1 is SNHLY and CDR2 FYNNEI. Trimming stripped 5 bases from V and 3 bases from J, with 8 bases between. The CDR3 sequence: CASSSDNYNEQFF. The CDR3 DNA follows: TGTGCCAGCAGTTCGGACAACTACAATGAGCAGTTCTTC.

The CDR3: CASSQDRGNTEAFF. The CDR3 DNA reads TGTGCCAGCAGCCAGGACAGGGGGAACACTGAAGCTTTCTTT. The chain carries TRBV6-5 and TRBJ1-1; 9 positions agree with TRBD1. Unmatched junction bases numbered 3, after V lost 6 bases and J lost 1 base. Germline V CDR1 and CDR2: MNHEY, SVGAGI. CDR3 length: 14 amino acids.

The rearrangement joins TRBV9 to TRBJ1-2; D call uncertain. Trimming left V 3 bases short and J 6 bases short, with 12 bases between. The CDR3 totals 13 residues. Germline V gene sequence: CDR1 SGDLS, CDR2 YYNGEE. This CDR3 reads CASSAHTGNGYTF. The CDR3 DNA sequence: TGTGCCAGCAGCGCCCACACCGGGAATGGCTACACCTTC.

The chain joins TRBV5-6 to TRBJ1-2; D ambiguous. From germline, CDR1 is SGHDT and CDR2 YYEEEE. The CDR3 has 13 amino acids. Trimming pared 3 bases from V and 11 bases from J, leaving 17 bases between. DNA of the CDR3: TGTGCCAGCAGCTCTCGGGAGCGAGCTATTTACACCTTC. Its protein is CASSSRERAIYTF. Complete variable domain (other parts from reference TRBV5-6 and TRBJ1-2): DAGVTQSPTHLIKTRGQQVTLRCSPKSGHDTVSWYQQALGQGPQFIFQYYEEEERQRGNFPDRFSGHQFPNYSSELNVNALLLGDSALYLCASSSRERAIYTFGSGTRLTVV.

The V gene is TRBV27, the J gene TRBJ1-2; no clear D. The CDR3 covers 15 residues. V lost 6 bases and J lost 6, with 20 bases in between. Germline assignment: CDR1 MNHEY and CDR2 SMNVEV (reference sequence). The CDR3 spells CASRPRPRSADGYTF. The CDR3 nucleotides are TGTGCCAGCAGGCCACGACCAAGGTCGGCGGATGGCTACACCTTC.

Note on this clone: Sequence at one end of the junction differs from germline and may be a read error. The rearrangement joins TRBV27 to TRBJ2-7, with a possible D match to TRBD1 (6 bases). The CDR3 runs to 14 residues. CDR1 and CDR2 (germline): MNHEY, SMNVEV (reference sequence). CDR3 DNA sequence: TGTGCCGGCAGTTGGGCAGGGGCAGCCTACGAGCAGTACTTC. It is translated as CAGSWAGAAYEQYF.

For the CDR3, the DNA is TGTGCCAGCAGCTCATGGGACAGGGGGCAGGTCACTGAAGCTTTCTTT. Amino acids: CASSSWDRGQVTEAFF. The rearrangement joins TRBV7-2 to TRBJ1-1; 12 bases line up with TRBD1. Germline V lookup: CDR1 SGHTA, CDR2 FQGNSA. J lost 4 bases, V lost 4 bases, and 7 bases had no gene match. This CDR3 spans 16 amino acids.

The J gene is TRBJ2-6, the V gene TRBV5-1; 9 positions match TRBD1. CDR1 and CDR2 (germline): SGHRS, YFSETQ. Trimming removed 3 bases from V and 0 bases from J; junction bases left unmatched: 4. This CDR3 has 17 residues. As DNA, the CDR3 is TGCGCCAGCAGCTCGGACAGGGGAGCCTCTGGGGCCAACGTCCTGACTTTC. Translation gives CASSSDRGASGANVLTF.

The chain recombines TRBV19 with TRBJ1-5, with D unresolved. The CDR3 totals 14 residues. V dropped 3 bases and J dropped 7 bases, with 13 bases sitting between them. Germline CDR1 reads LNHDA; CDR2 reads SQIVND (reference sequence). DNA for the CDR3: TGTGCCAGTAGTATGGCGGGAGTTGGACAGCCCCAGCATTTT. Translating it yields CASSMAGVGQPQHF. The whole variable domain, filled in from reference TRBV19 and TRBJ1-5, reads DGGITQSPKYLFRKEGQNVTLSCEQNLNHDAMYWYRQDPGQGLRLIYYSQIVNDFQKGDIAEGYSVSREKKESFPLTVTSAQKNPTAFYLCASSMAGVGQPQHFGDGTRLSIL.